This TCR beta chain derives from a study of shared clonotypes between healthy human individuals. The germline gives CDR1 SNHLY, CDR2 FYNNEI. The length of the CDR3 is 14 residues. Comment on this clone: The junction departs from germline at one end; a sequencing error may be responsible.

Method: immunoSEQ multiplex PCR; TCRdb's copy keeps in-frame clones and lacks some. Among 2 million or so clones, 85% to 95% were seen once, and the ten largest hold more than 0.1%. The sequence was collected from a man aged 18 to 35 in good health. The chain recombines TRBV2 with TRBJ1-6; 10 bases fit TRBD1. The material sequenced was naive CD4+ T cells sorted from blood. Subset reported: CD45RA+ positively selected. The CDR3 protein is CVSTGQGDNSPLHF. The CDR3 region has the DNA TGTGTCAGCACTGGACAGGGGGACAATTCACCCCTCCACTTT.